One sample yielded the 17 T cell receptor beta chains listed below, sequenced in a study of T-cell memory formation after mild COVID-19. Each CDR3 protein is one row after TCRdb ran MiXCR on the 5' RACE reads. Among fewer than 450,000 distinct CDR3 sequences listed, around 20% were seen once. Sequenced sample: PBMCs or a T cell subset sorted from them (not recorded which). These receptors came from an adult woman who had mild COVID-19 (a few samples of this study predate the infection). Cell type and time point are not known.

The chain has TRBV5-6 and TRBJ1-2; D perhaps matches TRBD1 (6 bases). The CDR3 is 14 amino acids. Deletions cut 3 bases from V and 4 bases from J, with 13 bases between. Per the germline V gene, CDR1 is SGHDT and CDR2 is YYEEEE. CDR3 bases: TGTGCCAGCAGCTCGGGCTGGGGGCTCTATGGCTACACCTTC. Translated: CASSSGWGLYGYTF.

This chain connects TRBV12-3 or TRBV12-4 to TRBJ2-3; TRBD1 agrees at 8 bases. CDR3 size: 13 residues. Trimming took 7 bases from V and 5 from J; bases not matched to a gene: 5. CDR3 in amino acids: CASKPGTGDTQYF. The CDR3 DNA follows: TGTGCCAGCAAGCCCGGGACAGGAGATACGCAGTATTTT.

The rearrangement uses TRBV6-2 or TRBV6-3 and TRBJ2-7, with 8 bases lining up with TRBD1. V lost 6 bases, J lost 3 bases, and 10 bases stayed unmatched. This CDR3 comprises 15 residues. The V gene's germline CDR1 is MNHEY and CDR2 SVGEGT. CDR3 DNA sequence: TGTGCCAGCAGCGATGGGACAGGTGCGGACTACGAGCAGTACTTC. Amino acid sequence: CASSDGTGADYEQYF.

The V and J genes are TRBV7-9 and TRBJ1-5; TRBD1 is a possible D gene (6 bases). The CDR3 totals 15 residues. V was trimmed by 5 bases and J by 5 bases, leaving 16 bases between them. CDR1 is SEHNR and CDR2 is FQNEAQ in the germline V gene (reference sequence). The CDR3, as DNA: TGTGCCAGCAGCGCCGGGACACCTCGGGATCAGCCCCAGCATTTT. This encodes CASSAGTPRDQPQHF.

The rearrangement links TRBV4-1 to TRBJ2-7, with D unresolved. The length of the CDR3 is 14 residues. Germline CDR1 is MGHRA and CDR2 is YSYEKL. Deletions cut 4 bases from V and 0 bases from J, with 10 bases between. The CDR3 loop is CASSPPTPSYEQYF. The CDR3 DNA sequence: TGCGCCAGCAGCCCTCCAACCCCCTCCTACGAGCAGTACTTC.

In this sample, this clonotype turned up a few times. J is TRBJ2-1 and V is TRBV20-1; D assignment may be TRBD1 or TRBD2 (7 bases each). CDR3 length equals 16 residues. V was cut by 5 bases and J by 6 bases, with 23 bases left in between. Germline CDR1 and CDR2: DFQATT and SNEGSKA (reference sequence). For the CDR3, the DNA is TGCAGTGCTTTCCTCTCGGGGGGACAGCTGAGCAATGAGCAGTTCTTC. It is translated as CSAFLSGGQLSNEQFF.

The chain joins TRBV5-1 to TRBJ1-2, with 11 bases identical to TRBD1. This CDR3 spans 15 amino acids. The germline CDR1 and CDR2 sequences are SGHRS and YFSETQ. V shed 3 bases and J 7 bases; nucleotides not matched to a gene: 8. The CDR3 loop is CASSSSRTGGGGYTF. CDR3 bases: TGCGCCAGCAGCTCGTCCAGGACAGGGGGCGGTGGCTACACCTTC.

There are a few counts of this clonotype. The chain carries TRBV4-1 and TRBJ1-2; 8 nucleotides agree with TRBD1. Germline loops: CDR1 MGHRA, CDR2 YSYEKL. This CDR3 comprises 15 residues. V shed 4 bases, J shed 4 bases, and the junction held 8 bases outside the gene matches. The CDR3 nucleotides read TGCGCCAGCAGCCCCGGACAGGGAACTATCTATGGCTACACCTTC. Protein: CASSPGQGTIYGYTF.

The V call is TRBV5-4, the J call TRBJ2-1; 8 bases match TRBD2. Unmatched junction bases numbered 14, after V lost 4 bases and J lost 8 bases. The CDR3 length is 16 residues. Germline V gene data show CDR1 as SGHNT and CDR2 as YYREEE (reference sequence). For the CDR3, the DNA is TGTGCCAGCAGCGCCCTGCACGGGGGGGTGTTCCATGAGCAGTTCTTC. Protein: CASSALHGGVFHEQFF.

This clonotype was counted ten times or more. V and J are TRBV20-1 and TRBJ1-1; maybe TRBD1 (6 bases). Trimming stripped 3 bases from V and 5 bases from J, with 16 bases between. CDR1 is DFQATT and CDR2 is SNEGSKA in the germline V gene (reference sequence). The CDR3 length is 14 residues. The DNA of the CDR3 is TGCAGTGCTAGCCTCCCGGGGGCACCGACTGAAGCTTTCTTT. It yields the protein CSASLPGAPTEAFF.

The chain recombines TRBV12-3 or TRBV12-4 with TRBJ2-3; 9 nucleotides align to TRBD1. The CDR3 runs 14 residues. The V segment lost 1 base and the J segment 5 bases; nucleotides outside the gene matches: 1. CDR3 nucleotides: TGTGCCAGCAGTTTAGTGGACAGGGGAGATACGCAGTATTTT. It translates to CASSLVDRGDTQYF.

V gene TRBV11-2 combines with J gene TRBJ2-3; tentatively, D is TRBD2 (5 bases). CDR1 is SGHAT and CDR2 is FQNNGV in the germline V gene. V lost 3 bases and J lost 0, with 19 bases in between. This CDR3 is 18 amino acids long. CDR3: CASSLTRKRALSTDTQYF. As DNA, the CDR3 is TGTGCCAGCAGCTTGACAAGGAAGAGGGCCCTTAGCACAGATACGCAGTATTTT.

This clonotype was recorded a few times. This chain uses TRBV3-1 with TRBJ1-2, with 9 bases that match TRBD1. This CDR3 is built from 17 residues. V gave up 2 bases and J gave up 3 bases; unmatched junction bases: 10. The germline V gene encodes CDR1 LGHDT and CDR2 YNNKEL (reference sequence). Here the CDR3 DNA reads TGTGCCAGCAGCCAACCACGGACAGGGGCTCGGCACTATGGCTACACCTTC. Protein sequence: CASSQPRTGARHYGYTF.

The chain recombines TRBV12-3 or TRBV12-4 with TRBJ2-7; D is ambiguous. The V gene lost 2 bases and the J gene lost 5 bases, with 4 bases spanning the gap. The CDR3 extends over 11 amino acids. The DNA of the CDR3 is TGTGCCAGCAGTTTAAAGGACGAGCAGTACTTC. It is translated as CASSLKDEQYF.

CDR3 coding DNA: TGCAGTGCTAGATGGATGGCGGGACCATACAATGAGCAGTTCTTC. It translates to CSARWMAGPYNEQFF. The V call is TRBV20-1, the J call TRBJ2-1, with TRBD2 as a possible D gene (6 bases). There are 15 residues in the CDR3. Between the trimmed V and J ends, which lost 2 bases and 4 bases, there was a span of 15 bases. Per the germline V gene, CDR1 is DFQATT and CDR2 is SNEGSKA (reference sequence).

The chain carries TRBV18 and TRBJ1-1; 7 bases are a match to TRBD1. Germline CDR1 reads KGHSH; CDR2 reads LQKENI. The CDR3 extends over 14 amino acids. V dropped 5 bases and J dropped 1; count of bases not matched to a gene: 4. The CDR3 region is CASSVQGTNTEAFF. The CDR3, as DNA: TGTGCCAGCTCAGTACAGGGGACGAACACTGAAGCTTTCTTT.

CDR3 DNA sequence: TGTGCCAGCAGTTACCCCGGGGAGCTGTTTTTT. It is translated as CASSYPGELFF. The rearrangement joins TRBV12-3 or TRBV12-4 to TRBJ2-2; D gene ambiguous. CDR3 length: 11 residues. The V and J ends lost 4 bases and 6 bases respectively, with 3 bases between them.